What follows are 11 T cell receptor beta chains derived from one specimen sequenced in a study of neoadjuvant anti-PD-1 for oral cavity cancer. The method was immunoSEQ multiplex PCR; TCRdb's version includes in-frame clones alone and lacks a portion of them. This table has around 16,000 clones, 66% appearing once. The material was PBMCs, obtained before nivolumab (anti-PD-1) treatment. The receptors come from a person aged 35 to 85 with oral cavity squamous cell carcinoma.

The chain joins TRBV11-2 to TRBJ2-1; 9 nucleotides match TRBD2. J gave up 7 bases and V 3 bases, and 13 bases lay outside the gene matches. Germline V gene lookup returns CDR1 SGHAT and CDR2 FQNNGV. The CDR3 consists of 17 residues. The CDR3 spells CASSFYLAGEGANEQFF. In DNA form, the CDR3 reads TGTGCCAGCAGCTTCTATTTAGCGGGAGAGGGGGCAAATGAGCAGTTCTTC.

V and J are TRBV6-6 and TRBJ1-1, with D uncertain. V was trimmed by 2 bases and J by 0 bases, leaving 4 bases between them. The CDR3 length is 13 residues. Germline values: CDR1 MNHNY, CDR2 SVGAGI (reference sequence). The CDR3 DNA reads TGTGCCAGCAGTTACGACATGAACACTGAAGCTTTCTTT. The encoded protein is CASSYDMNTEAFF.

The DNA for the CDR3 is TGTGCCAGCAGCGCCACGACTAGCGGGACATACAATGAGCAGTTCTTC. Translating gives CASSATTSGTYNEQFF. V usage is TRBV9 and J usage is TRBJ2-1; 11 bases are a match to TRBD2. From germline, CDR1 is SGDLS and CDR2 YYNGEE. The CDR3 consists of 16 residues. J lost 4 bases, V lost 3 bases, and 6 bases had no gene match.

The chain recombines TRBV19 with TRBJ1-4; no clear D. The CDR3 has 12 amino acids. V was clipped by 8 bases and J by 5 bases, with 9 bases between them. CDR1 LNHDA and CDR2 SQIVND come from the germline V gene (reference sequence). For the CDR3, the DNA is TGTGCCAGTGCCCGGGAAAATGAAAAACTGTTTTTT. The encoded protein is CASARENEKLFF.

The chain links TRBV5-1 to TRBJ2-5, with unresolved D. This CDR3 has 11 amino acids. Between the trimmed V and J ends, which lost 2 bases and 1 base, there was a span of 0 bases. Germline V gives CDR1 SGHRS, CDR2 YFSETQ. Here the CDR3 reads CASSFQETQYF. CDR3 sequence (DNA): TGCGCCAGCAGCTTCCAAGAGACCCAGTACTTC. The full variable domain, with the rest looked up from reference TRBV5-1 and TRBJ2-5, is KAGVTQTPRYLIKTRGQQVTLSCSPISGHRSVSWYQQTPGQGLQFLFEYFSETQRNKGNFPGRFSGRQFSNSRSEMNVSTLELGDSALYLCASSFQETQYFGPGTRLLVL.

The gene calls are TRBV30 and TRBJ2-5; maybe TRBD1 (6 bases). The CDR3 spans 13 residues. V was cut by 2 bases and J by 4 bases, with 11 bases left in between. Germline V CDR1 and CDR2: GTSNPN, SVGIG (reference sequence). In DNA form, the CDR3 reads TGTGCCTGGAGTCCGGGACATCGAGAGACCCAGTACTTC. Translating gives CAWSPGHRETQYF.

As regards this clone: An end of the junction differs from the germline gene, which may be a read error. This chain uses TRBV4-1 with TRBJ1-5; D is unresolved. Germline V lookup: CDR1 MGHRA, CDR2 YSYEKL. The CDR3 consists of 16 residues. CDR3 sequence: CASSQPGSSSYQPQHF. The CDR3 bases are TGCGCCAGCAGCCAACCCGGGAGCAGTAGCTATCAGCCCCAGCATTTT.

This clone was picked up one time. This chain joins TRBV9 and TRBJ2-7, with TRBD1 matching 12 bases. The CDR3 loop spans 17 amino acids. The V gene's germline CDR1 is SGDLS and CDR2 YYNGEE. Trimming at V came to 3 bases and at J to 6 bases, leaving 13 bases not matched to a gene. For the CDR3, the DNA is TGTGCCAGCAGCGCCTCAGCACCGGGACAGGGGGCTACCGAGCAGTACTTC. It encodes CASSASAPGQGATEQYF.

The V call is TRBV5-1, the J call TRBJ1-2; D not certain. Trimming cost V 1 base and J 7 bases, with 8 bases left between them. Germline CDR1 is SGHRS and CDR2 is YFSETQ. CDR3 length: 12 amino acids. As DNA, the CDR3 is TGCGCCAGCAGCTTGTCGGGATCTGGCTACACCTTC. It specifies CASSLSGSGYTF. Looking up the rest from reference TRBV5-1 and TRBJ1-2 gives the full variable domain: KAGVTQTPRYLIKTRGQQVTLSCSPISGHRSVSWYQQTPGQGLQFLFEYFSETQRNKGNFPGRFSGRQFSNSRSEMNVSTLELGDSALYLCASSLSGSGYTFGSGTRLTVV.

The rearrangement uses TRBV6-5 and TRBJ2-2; D might be TRBD2 (5 bases). The CDR3 runs to 14 residues. Germline-derived CDR1 and CDR2 are MNHEY and SVGAGI. Trimming shortened V by 6 bases and J by 4 bases, and 12 bases separated the two germline ends. The CDR3 spells CASSQTRSTGELFF. The DNA for the CDR3 is TGTGCCAGCAGCCAAACTAGAAGCACCGGGGAGCTGTTTTTT.

This clone was counted a single time. The chain carries TRBV11-3 and TRBJ2-3; 8 bases agree with TRBD2. Germline lookup yields CDR1 SGHNT and CDR2 YENEEA. Losses at the gene ends were 5 bases for V and 5 bases for J; bases not matched to a gene: 3. The CDR3 contains 13 residues. CDR3 DNA sequence: TGTGCCAGCAGCACGGGGGGGATAGATACGCAGTATTTT. Translating gives CASSTGGIDTQYF.